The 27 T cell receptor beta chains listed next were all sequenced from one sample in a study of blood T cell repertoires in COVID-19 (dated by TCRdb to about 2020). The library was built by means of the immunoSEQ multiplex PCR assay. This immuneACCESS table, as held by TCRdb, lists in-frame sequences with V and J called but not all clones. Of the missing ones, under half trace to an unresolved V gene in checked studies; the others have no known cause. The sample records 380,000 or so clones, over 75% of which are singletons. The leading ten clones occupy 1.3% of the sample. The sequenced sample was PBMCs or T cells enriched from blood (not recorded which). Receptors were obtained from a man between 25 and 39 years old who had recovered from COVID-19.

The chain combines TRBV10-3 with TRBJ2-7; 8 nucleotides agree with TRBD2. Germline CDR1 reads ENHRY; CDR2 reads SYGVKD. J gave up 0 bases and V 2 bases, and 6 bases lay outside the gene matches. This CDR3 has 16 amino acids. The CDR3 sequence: CAISEGAGVASYEQYF. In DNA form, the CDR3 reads TGTGCCATCAGTGAGGGAGCGGGGGTCGCCTCCTACGAGCAGTACTTC.

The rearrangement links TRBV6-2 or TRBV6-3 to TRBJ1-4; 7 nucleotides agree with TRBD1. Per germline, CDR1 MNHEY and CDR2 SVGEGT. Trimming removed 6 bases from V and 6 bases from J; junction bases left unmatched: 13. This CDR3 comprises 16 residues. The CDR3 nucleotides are TGTGCCAGCAGCCACGCCCTCCTTGGACAGGATGAAAAACTGTTTTTT. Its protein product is CASSHALLGQDEKLFF.

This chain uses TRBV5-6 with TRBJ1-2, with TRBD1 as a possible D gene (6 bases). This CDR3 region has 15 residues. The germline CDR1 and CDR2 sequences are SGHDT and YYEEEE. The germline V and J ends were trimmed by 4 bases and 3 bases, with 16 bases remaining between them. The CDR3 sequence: CASSAVLGGHYGYTF. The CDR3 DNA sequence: TGTGCCAGCAGCGCCGTCCTGGGGGGGCACTATGGCTACACCTTC.

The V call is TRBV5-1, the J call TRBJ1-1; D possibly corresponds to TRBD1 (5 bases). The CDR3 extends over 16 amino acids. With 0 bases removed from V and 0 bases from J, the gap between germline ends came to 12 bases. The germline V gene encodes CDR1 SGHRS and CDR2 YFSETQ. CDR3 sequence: CASSLVPGRMNTEAFF. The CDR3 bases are TGCGCCAGCAGCTTGGTCCCAGGGCGAATGAACACTGAAGCTTTCTTT.

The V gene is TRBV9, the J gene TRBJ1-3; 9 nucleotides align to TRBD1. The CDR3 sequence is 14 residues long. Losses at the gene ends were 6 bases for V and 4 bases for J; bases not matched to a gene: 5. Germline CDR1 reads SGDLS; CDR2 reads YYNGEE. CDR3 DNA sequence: TGTGCCAGCACCGGGACAGGGTCCGGAAACACCATATATTTT. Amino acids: CASTGTGSGNTIYF.

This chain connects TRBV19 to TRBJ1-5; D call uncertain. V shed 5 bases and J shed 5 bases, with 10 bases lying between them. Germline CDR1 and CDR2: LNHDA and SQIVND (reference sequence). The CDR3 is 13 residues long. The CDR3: CASSVGSHQPQHF. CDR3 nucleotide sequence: TGTGCCAGTAGTGTTGGGAGTCATCAGCCCCAGCATTTT.

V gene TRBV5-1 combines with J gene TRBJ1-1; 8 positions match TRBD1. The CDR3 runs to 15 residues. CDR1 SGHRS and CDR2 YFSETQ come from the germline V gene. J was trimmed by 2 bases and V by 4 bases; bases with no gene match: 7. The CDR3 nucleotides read TGCGCCAGCAGCCCGAAACAGGGGGGCAACACTGAAGCTTTCTTT. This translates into CASSPKQGGNTEAFF.

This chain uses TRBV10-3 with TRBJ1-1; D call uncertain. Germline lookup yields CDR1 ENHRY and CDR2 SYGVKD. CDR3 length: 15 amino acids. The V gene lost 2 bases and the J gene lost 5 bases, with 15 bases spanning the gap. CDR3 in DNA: TGTGCCATCAGTGAGCTCCAAACGAGCGGGACTGAAGCTTTCTTT. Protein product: CAISELQTSGTEAFF.

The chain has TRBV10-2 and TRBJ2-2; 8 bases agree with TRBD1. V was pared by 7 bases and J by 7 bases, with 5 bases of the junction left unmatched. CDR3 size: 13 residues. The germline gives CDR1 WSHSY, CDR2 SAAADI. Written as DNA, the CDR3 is TGCGCCAGCACGGACAGGGCCGTCGGGGAGCTGTTTTTT. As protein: CASTDRAVGELFF.

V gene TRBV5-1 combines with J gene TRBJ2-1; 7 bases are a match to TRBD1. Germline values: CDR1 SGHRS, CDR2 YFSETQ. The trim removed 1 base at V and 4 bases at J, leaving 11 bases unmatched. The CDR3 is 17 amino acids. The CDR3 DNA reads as TGCGCCAGCAGCTTGTCTGTGACAGGGAAGCTGTACAATGAGCAGTTCTTC. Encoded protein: CASSLSVTGKLYNEQFF. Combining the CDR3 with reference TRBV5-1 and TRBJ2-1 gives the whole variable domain KAGVTQTPRYLIKTRGQQVTLSCSPISGHRSVSWYQQTPGQGLQFLFEYFSETQRNKGNFPGRFSGRQFSNSRSEMNVSTLELGDSALYLCASSLSVTGKLYNEQFFGPGTRLTVL.

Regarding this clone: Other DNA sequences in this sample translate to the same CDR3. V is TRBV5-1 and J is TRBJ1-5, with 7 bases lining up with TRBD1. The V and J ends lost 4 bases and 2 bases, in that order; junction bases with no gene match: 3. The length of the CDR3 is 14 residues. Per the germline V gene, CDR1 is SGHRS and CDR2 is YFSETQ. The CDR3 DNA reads TGCGCCAGCAGCCCAGGGGGTGGCAATCAGCCCCAGCATTTT. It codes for CASSPGGGNQPQHF.

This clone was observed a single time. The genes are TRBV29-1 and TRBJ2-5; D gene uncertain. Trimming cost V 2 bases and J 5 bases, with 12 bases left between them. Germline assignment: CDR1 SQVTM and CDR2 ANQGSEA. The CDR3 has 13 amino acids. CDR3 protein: CSVETAISETQYF. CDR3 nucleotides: TGCAGCGTTGAAACAGCCATTTCGGAGACCCAGTACTTC. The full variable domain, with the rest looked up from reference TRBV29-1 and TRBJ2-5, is SAVISQKPSRDICQRGTSLTIQCQVDSQVTMMFWYRQQPGQSLTLIATANQGSEATYESGFVIDKFPISRPNLTFSTLTVSNMSPEDSSIYLCSVETAISETQYFGPGTRLLVL.

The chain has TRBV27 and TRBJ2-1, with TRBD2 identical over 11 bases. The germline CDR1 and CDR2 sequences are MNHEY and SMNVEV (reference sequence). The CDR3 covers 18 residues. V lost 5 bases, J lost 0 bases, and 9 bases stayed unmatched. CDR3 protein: CASSHTSGGQSSYNEQFF. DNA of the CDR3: TGTGCCAGCAGTCATACTAGCGGGGGCCAGAGCTCCTACAATGAGCAGTTCTTC.

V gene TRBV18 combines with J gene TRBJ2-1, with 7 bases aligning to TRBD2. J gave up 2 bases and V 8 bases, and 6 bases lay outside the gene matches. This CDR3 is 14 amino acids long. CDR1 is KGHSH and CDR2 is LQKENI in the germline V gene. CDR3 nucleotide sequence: TGTGCCAGCCAGGGAGGGAGCACCTACAATGAGCAGTTCTTC. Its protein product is CASQGGSTYNEQFF.

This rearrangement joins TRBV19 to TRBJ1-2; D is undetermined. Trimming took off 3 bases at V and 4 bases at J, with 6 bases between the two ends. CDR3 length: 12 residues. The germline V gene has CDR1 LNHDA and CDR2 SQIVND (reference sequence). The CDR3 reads CASSISLYGYTF. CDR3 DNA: TGTGCCAGTAGTATTTCCCTCTATGGCTACACCTTC.

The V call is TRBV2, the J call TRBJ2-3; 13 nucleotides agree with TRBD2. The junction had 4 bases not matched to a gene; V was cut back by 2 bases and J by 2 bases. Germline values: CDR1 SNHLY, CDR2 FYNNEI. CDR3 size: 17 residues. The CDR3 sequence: CASSERTSGGVTDTQYF. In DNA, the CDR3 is TGTGCCAGCAGTGAACGGACTAGCGGGGGTGTCACAGATACGCAGTATTTT. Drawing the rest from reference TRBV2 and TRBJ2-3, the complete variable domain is EPEVTQTPSHQVTQMGQEVILRCVPISNHLYFYWYRQILGQKVEFLVSFYNNEISEKSEIFDDQFSVERPDGSNFTLKIRSTKLEDSAMYFCASSERTSGGVTDTQYFGPGTRLTVL.

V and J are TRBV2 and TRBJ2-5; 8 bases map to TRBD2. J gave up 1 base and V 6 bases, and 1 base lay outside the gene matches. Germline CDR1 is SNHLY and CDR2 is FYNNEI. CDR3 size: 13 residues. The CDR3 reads CASRRGAQETQYF. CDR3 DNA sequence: TGTGCCAGCAGGCGGGGGGCCCAAGAGACCCAGTACTTC.

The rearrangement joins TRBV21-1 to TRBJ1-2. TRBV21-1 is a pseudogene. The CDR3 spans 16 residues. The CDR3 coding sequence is TGTGCCAGCAGCAAAGAGGCGGGGTCGGCGGTTTATGGCTACACCTTC. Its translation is CASSKEAGSAVYGYTF.

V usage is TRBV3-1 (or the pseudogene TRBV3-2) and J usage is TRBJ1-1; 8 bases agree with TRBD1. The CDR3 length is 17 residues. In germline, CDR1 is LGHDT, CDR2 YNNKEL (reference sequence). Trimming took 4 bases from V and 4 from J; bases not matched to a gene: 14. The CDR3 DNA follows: TGTGCCAGCAGCCGAAACCCAGGGGGCGGAGTACCCACTGAAGCTTTCTTT. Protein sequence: CASSRNPGGGVPTEAFF.

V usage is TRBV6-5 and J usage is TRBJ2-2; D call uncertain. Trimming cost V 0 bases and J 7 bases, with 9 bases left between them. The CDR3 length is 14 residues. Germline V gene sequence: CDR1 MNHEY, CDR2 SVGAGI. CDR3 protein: CASSYSISNGELFF. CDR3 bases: TGTGCCAGCAGTTACTCGATTAGTAACGGGGAGCTGTTTTTT.

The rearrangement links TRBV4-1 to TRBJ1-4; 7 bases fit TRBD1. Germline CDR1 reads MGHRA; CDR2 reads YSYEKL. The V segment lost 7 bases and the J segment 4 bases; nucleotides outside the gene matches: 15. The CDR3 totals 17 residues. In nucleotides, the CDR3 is TGCGCCAGCACCCCAAGGAGGGGGACAGCTGATAATGAAAAACTGTTTTTT. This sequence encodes CASTPRRGTADNEKLFF.

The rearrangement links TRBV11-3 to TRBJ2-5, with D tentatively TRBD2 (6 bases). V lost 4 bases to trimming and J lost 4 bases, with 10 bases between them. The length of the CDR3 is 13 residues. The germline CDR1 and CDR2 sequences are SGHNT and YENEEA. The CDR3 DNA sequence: TGTGCCAGCAGCTACGGGGGAGGAGAGACCCAGTACTTC. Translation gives CASSYGGGETQYF.

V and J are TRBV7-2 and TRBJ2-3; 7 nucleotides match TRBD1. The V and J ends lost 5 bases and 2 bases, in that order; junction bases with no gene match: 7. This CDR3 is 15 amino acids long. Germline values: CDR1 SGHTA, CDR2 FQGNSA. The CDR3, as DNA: TGTGCCAGCAGCCAGGACAGGCGAACCACAGATACGCAGTATTTT. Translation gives CASSQDRRTTDTQYF.

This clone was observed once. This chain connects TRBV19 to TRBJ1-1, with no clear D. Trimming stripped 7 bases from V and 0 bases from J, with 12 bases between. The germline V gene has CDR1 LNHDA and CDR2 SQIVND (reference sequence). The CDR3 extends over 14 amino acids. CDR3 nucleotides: TGTGCCAGTACCCAAGGAACAGTGAACACTGAAGCTTTCTTT. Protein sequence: CASTQGTVNTEAFF.

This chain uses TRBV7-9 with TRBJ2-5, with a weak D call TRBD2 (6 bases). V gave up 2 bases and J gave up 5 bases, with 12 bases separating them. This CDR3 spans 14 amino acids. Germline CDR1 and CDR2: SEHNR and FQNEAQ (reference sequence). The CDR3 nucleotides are TGTGCCAGCAGCTTAACCCGGGGGTTTGAGACCCAGTACTTC. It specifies CASSLTRGFETQYF.

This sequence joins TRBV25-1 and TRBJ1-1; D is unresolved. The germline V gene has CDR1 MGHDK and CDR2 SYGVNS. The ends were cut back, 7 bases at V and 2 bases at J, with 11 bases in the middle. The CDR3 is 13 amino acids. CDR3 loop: CASTKTGNTEAFF. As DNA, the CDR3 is TGTGCCAGCACAAAAACGGGAAACACTGAAGCTTTCTTT.

This CDR3 is CASSWGEGRIYEQYF. The DNA of the CDR3 is TGTGCCAGCAGCTGGGGGGAGGGACGGATCTACGAGCAGTACTTC. The V gene is TRBV11-3, the J gene TRBJ2-7; 7 bases are shared with TRBD2. Trimming took 4 bases from V and 3 from J; bases not matched to a gene: 9. Germline CDR1 and CDR2: SGHNT and YENEEA. The CDR3 has 15 residues.